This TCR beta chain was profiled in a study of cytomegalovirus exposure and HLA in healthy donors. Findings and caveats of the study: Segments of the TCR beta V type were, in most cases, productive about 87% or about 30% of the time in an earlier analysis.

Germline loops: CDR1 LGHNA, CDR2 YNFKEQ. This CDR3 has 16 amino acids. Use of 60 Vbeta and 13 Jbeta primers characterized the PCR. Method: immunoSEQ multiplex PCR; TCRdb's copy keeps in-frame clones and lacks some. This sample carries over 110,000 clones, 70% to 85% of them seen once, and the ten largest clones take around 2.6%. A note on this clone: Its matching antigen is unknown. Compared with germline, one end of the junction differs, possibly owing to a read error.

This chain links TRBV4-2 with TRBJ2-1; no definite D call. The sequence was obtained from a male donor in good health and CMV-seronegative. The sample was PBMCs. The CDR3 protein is CASSQEGPPKAVSGIF. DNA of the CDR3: TGTGCCAGCAGCCAAGAAGGCCCCCCAAAGGCGGTTTCTGGAATCTTC.